These 30 T cell receptor beta chains were sequenced from one sample in a study of T cells expressing NK-cell markers. TCRdb re-called the 5' RACE reads and catalogs CDR3 proteins one per entry, DNA excluded. The sample holds 300,000 to 450,000 distinct CDR3 sequences. Sequenced input: blood T cells: a sorted CD56 or NKG2C T cell subset, CD4+ or CD8+ T cells, or bulk PBMC T cells (not recorded which). All receptors come from a man aged 18-75 years in good health.

The genes are TRBV19 and TRBJ2-7; TCRdb calls TRBD1, which cannot be checked without DNA. The CDR3 contains 15 residues. CDR1 and CDR2 from the germline V gene are LNHDA and SQIVND (reference sequence). The CDR3 spells CASSIRRGAIYEQYF.

The V gene is TRBV5-1, the J gene TRBJ1-1. Germline lookup yields CDR1 SGHRS and CDR2 YFSETQ. The CDR3 covers 13 residues. This CDR3 is CASSHQENTEAFF. Supplemented by reference TRBV5-1 and TRBJ1-1, the full variable domain reads KAGVTQTPRYLIKTRGQQVTLSCSPISGHRSVSWYQQTPGQGLQFLFEYFSETQRNKGNFPGRFSGRQFSNSRSEMNVSTLELGDSALYLCASSHQENTEAFFGQGTRLTVV.

J is TRBJ1-5 and V is TRBV28; with no DNA, the TCRdb D assignment of TRBD1 cannot be verified. CDR1 and CDR2 from the germline V gene are MDHEN and SYDVKM. The CDR3 contains 14 residues. This chain's CDR3 is CASSLNPKLSPQHF.

The chain couples TRBV2 to TRBJ2-5; TCRdb's D call of TRBD1 is untestable without DNA. Germline assignment: CDR1 SNHLY and CDR2 FYNNEI. The CDR3 loop spans 14 amino acids. The CDR3 protein is CASSGIRGGETQYF.

V gene TRBV5-5 combines with J gene TRBJ2-5; with no DNA, the TCRdb D assignment of TRBD2 cannot be verified. The germline V gene encodes CDR1 SGHKS and CDR2 YYEKEE (reference sequence). This CDR3 has 15 amino acids. This CDR3 is CASSLSWLAGETQYF.

The J gene is TRBJ1-1, the V gene TRBV12-3 or TRBV12-4. This CDR3 is 14 amino acids long. The CDR3 reads CASSLQAMNTEAFF.

The V and J genes are TRBV2 and TRBJ2-3; TCRdb selects TRBD1, and the lack of DNA leaves this call unchecked. The CDR3 is made up of 16 amino acids. Germline lookup yields CDR1 SNHLY and CDR2 FYNNEI. The CDR3 protein is CASTLGAGGEADTQYF.

This chain joins TRBV6-1 and TRBJ1-4; no DNA is available, so the TRBD1 call from TCRdb remains unchecked. Germline CDR1 reads MNHNS; CDR2 reads SASEGT. The CDR3 runs to 15 residues. CDR3 protein: CASRDNRGHNEKLFF.

The V gene is TRBV14, the J gene TRBJ1-1. Germline V gene sequence: CDR1 SGHDN, CDR2 FVKESK. The CDR3 length is 15 residues. The CDR3 loop reads CASSPGQGPSYLAFF.

V gene TRBV7-2 combines with J gene TRBJ2-5; TCRdb selects TRBD1, and the lack of DNA leaves this call unchecked. The CDR3 has 16 residues. Germline-derived CDR1 and CDR2 are SGHTA and FQGNSA. The CDR3 sequence: CASTYPERGGGETQYF.

This chain links TRBV27 with TRBJ2-2; there is no DNA to check the TCRdb D call of TRBD2. The CDR3 runs to 17 residues. CDR1 and CDR2 (germline): MNHEY, SMNVEV (reference sequence). The CDR3 region is CASSRHTSLGRFGELFF.

V usage is TRBV6-1 and J usage is TRBJ2-5; TCRdb gives TRBD2 as the D gene, but with no DNA this cannot be confirmed. CDR1 and CDR2 (germline): MNHNS, SASEGT. The CDR3 sequence is 16 residues long. The CDR3 is CASSDMRGGQGETQYF.

The V gene is TRBV25-1, the J gene TRBJ2-3. The CDR3 extends over 16 amino acids. Germline V gene lookup returns CDR1 MGHDK and CDR2 SYGVNS. The CDR3: CASSRGRILSTDTQYF.

This rearrangement joins TRBV7-8 to TRBJ1-1; the TCRdb call, TRBD1, lacks DNA for checking. The CDR3 is 15 residues long. CDR1 SGHVS and CDR2 FQNEAQ come from the germline V gene. CDR3 residues: CASRQTGTEGVEAFF.

V is TRBV6-2 or TRBV6-3 and J is TRBJ1-5. CDR3 length equals 15 residues. Per germline, CDR1 MNHEY and CDR2 SVGEGT. The CDR3: CASKPMDGSNQPQHF.

The V call is TRBV20-1, the J call TRBJ2-7; absent DNA, TCRdb's TRBD1 call cannot be checked. Looked up from germline, CDR1 is DFQATT and CDR2 is SNEGSKA (reference sequence). The CDR3 consists of 13 residues. The CDR3 sequence: CSAKAGGRYEQYF.

This chain links TRBV18 with TRBJ1-1. Germline values: CDR1 KGHSH, CDR2 LQKENI. The CDR3 runs to 13 residues. The CDR3 loop is CASSPSFVTEAFF.

The chain has TRBV11-2 and TRBJ2-2. The germline gives CDR1 SGHAT, CDR2 FQNNGV. CDR3 size: 14 residues. The CDR3 loop reads CASSTVRGTGELFF.

The V and J genes are TRBV7-8 and TRBJ1-5; checking the TCRdb D call of TRBD1 is not possible without DNA. The CDR3 is made up of 15 amino acids. Germline lookup yields CDR1 SGHVS and CDR2 FQNEAQ. The CDR3 is CASGGGQAGNQPQHF.

The chain recombines TRBV19 with TRBJ2-3. The germline V gene has CDR1 LNHDA and CDR2 SQIVND (reference sequence). The length of the CDR3 is 15 residues. CDR3 amino acids: CASSIGTGLTDTQYF.

The chain combines TRBV28 with TRBJ1-2; TCRdb's D call, TRBD1, is unchecked because there is no DNA. This CDR3 contains 11 residues. The germline gives CDR1 MDHEN, CDR2 SYDVKM. The CDR3 sequence: CASSQQGSYTF.

This sequence joins TRBV5-1 and TRBJ2-1; TCRdb outputs TRBD2, but without DNA this stays unchecked. Germline lookup yields CDR1 SGHRS and CDR2 YFSETQ. This CDR3 region has 14 residues. CDR3: CASSQPSAGNEQFF.

This sequence joins TRBV29-1 and TRBJ1-1. Germline CDR1 SQVTM, CDR2 ANQGSEA. The CDR3 spans 14 residues. CDR3 loop: CSVVGGPVNTEAFF.

The genes are TRBV3-1 and TRBJ1-2. CDR1 and CDR2 from the germline V gene are LGHDT and YNNKEL (reference sequence). The CDR3 runs to 13 residues. Here the CDR3 reads CASSRRPDYGYTF.

This chain connects TRBV6-1 to TRBJ2-1; TCRdb designates TRBD1, a call that cannot be tested without DNA. The CDR3 extends over 13 amino acids. Germline V gives CDR1 MNHNS, CDR2 SASEGT. The CDR3 loop reads CASTRQGVGEQFF.

This chain links TRBV12-3 or TRBV12-4 with TRBJ2-6; the TCRdb call, TRBD1, lacks DNA for checking. The CDR3 length is 17 residues. Here the CDR3 reads CASSYGTGDSGANVLTF.

V and J are TRBV20-1 and TRBJ1-2; the D call from TCRdb, TRBD1, cannot be confirmed without DNA. Germline lookup yields CDR1 DFQATT and CDR2 SNEGSKA (reference sequence). The CDR3 runs to 13 residues. This chain's CDR3 is CSARDWGPQSYTF.

This sequence joins TRBV20-1 and TRBJ2-3. Germline V gene lookup returns CDR1 DFQATT and CDR2 SNEGSKA (reference sequence). The CDR3 is 16 residues long. The CDR3: CSARVFPATSTDTQYF.

V and J are TRBV2 and TRBJ2-7; TCRdb gives TRBD2 as the D gene, but with no DNA this cannot be confirmed. Germline CDR1 reads SNHLY; CDR2 reads FYNNEI. The CDR3 covers 19 residues. This CDR3 is CASSERLAGGAASSYEQYF. Filled out from reference TRBV2 and TRBJ2-7, the complete variable domain reads EPEVTQTPSHQVTQMGQEVILRCVPISNHLYFYWYRQILGQKVEFLVSFYNNEISEKSEIFDDQFSVERPDGSNFTLKIRSTKLEDSAMYFCASSERLAGGAASSYEQYFGPGTRLTVT.

The gene calls are TRBV12-3 or TRBV12-4 and TRBJ1-2; TCRdb indicates TRBD1, and absent DNA this call remains unverified. The CDR3 length is 13 residues. The CDR3 reads CASSEGANYGYTF.